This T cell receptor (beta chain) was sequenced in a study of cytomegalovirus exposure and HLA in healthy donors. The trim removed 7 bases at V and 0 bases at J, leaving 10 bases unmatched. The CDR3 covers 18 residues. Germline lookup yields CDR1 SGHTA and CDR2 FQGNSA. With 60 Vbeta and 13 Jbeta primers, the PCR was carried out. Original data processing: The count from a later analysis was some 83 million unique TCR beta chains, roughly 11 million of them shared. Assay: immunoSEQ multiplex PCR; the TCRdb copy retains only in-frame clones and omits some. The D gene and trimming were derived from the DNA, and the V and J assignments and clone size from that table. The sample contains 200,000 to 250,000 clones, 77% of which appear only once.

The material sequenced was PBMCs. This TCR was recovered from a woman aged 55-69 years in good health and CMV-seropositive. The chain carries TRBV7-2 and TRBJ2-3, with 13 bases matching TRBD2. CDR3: CASKPGLAGVGSTDTQYF. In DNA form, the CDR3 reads TGTGCCAGCAAGCCCGGACTAGCGGGGGTCGGTAGCACAGATACGCAGTATTTT.